The 28 T cell receptor beta chains reported below all come from one sample, sequenced in a study of shared clonotypes between healthy human individuals. Measured with immunoSEQ multiplex PCR; TCRdb has only the in-frame clones, and not every one. The sample carries about 1.1 million clones, 78% recorded once. Sequenced material: memory CD4+ T cells from PBMCs. Sample subset: CD45RA-negative fraction. These receptors came from a man between 18 and 29 years old in good health. Some clones in this sample may be carry-over from other donors' samples.

This clone has more than one count but fewer than ten. The chain uses TRBV15 and TRBJ2-1; TRBD1 might be the D (6 bases). Trimming left V 5 bases short and J 4 bases short, with 12 bases between. Germline V CDR1 and CDR2: LNHNV, YYDKDF (reference sequence). The CDR3 extends over 14 amino acids. CDR3 loop: CATSARTEYNEQFF. The CDR3 nucleotides are TGTGCCACCAGCGCCCGGACAGAATACAATGAGCAGTTCTTC.

The chain has TRBV15 and TRBJ1-2, with D possibly being TRBD1 (5 bases). The CDR3 is 16 amino acids. Germline V CDR1 and CDR2: LNHNV, YYDKDF (reference sequence). Trimming cost V 3 bases and J 4 bases, with 18 bases left between them. CDR3 amino acids: CATSRSGTLGGYGYTF. For the CDR3, the DNA is TGTGCCACCAGCAGGTCAGGGACCCTTGGGGGCTATGGCTACACCTTC.

This clone was detected once. The rearrangement links TRBV10-3 to TRBJ2-7, with TRBD2 matching 10 bases. The CDR3 length is 17 residues. V dropped 2 bases and J dropped 2; count of bases not matched to a gene: 9. Looked up from germline, CDR1 is ENHRY and CDR2 is SYGVKD. CDR3 in DNA: TGTGCCATCAGTGAGCCATCTGGACTAGCGGAGGCCTACGAGCAGTACTTC. This encodes CAISEPSGLAEAYEQYF.

For this clone: The junction departs from germline at one end; a sequencing error may be responsible. The rearrangement joins TRBV4-1 to TRBJ2-5; unclear D gene. Per the germline V gene, CDR1 is MGHRA and CDR2 is YSYEKL. The CDR3 sequence is 15 residues long. Written as DNA, the CDR3 is TGCGCCAGCAGGCAAGCCACTCACCGGGAAGAGACCCAGTACTTC. Translation: CASRQATHREETQYF.

The chain joins TRBV19 to TRBJ2-7, with 10 nucleotides matching TRBD2. Unmatched junction bases numbered 11, after V lost 3 bases and J lost 3 bases. CDR3 size: 17 residues. The germline V gene encodes CDR1 LNHDA and CDR2 SQIVND (reference sequence). CDR3 sequence: CASSIGKAGGRDYEQYF. The CDR3 DNA follows: TGTGCCAGTAGTATTGGAAAAGCGGGAGGGAGAGACTACGAGCAGTACTTC.

The CDR3 sequence is CASSADPRPSYGYTF. The CDR3 DNA follows: TGTGCCAGCAGCGCCGACCCCCGGCCCAGCTATGGCTACACCTTC. The chain links TRBV9 to TRBJ1-2; D unresolved. There are 15 residues in the CDR3. Trimming took 3 bases from V and 4 from J, leaving 16 bases between them. Per germline, CDR1 SGDLS and CDR2 YYNGEE. Together with reference TRBV9 and TRBJ1-2, the CDR3 gives the full variable domain: DSGVTQTPKHLITATGQRVTLRCSPRSGDLSVYWYQQSLDQGLQFLIQYYNGEERAKGNILERFSAQQFPDLHSELNLSSLELGDSALYFCASSADPRPSYGYTFGSGTRLTVV.

This clone was observed a single time. This chain uses TRBV7-8 with TRBJ2-1; TRBD1 matches 9 bases. The junction had 18 bases not matched to a gene; V was cut back by 1 base and J by 5 bases. CDR1 is SGHVS and CDR2 is FQNEAQ in the germline V gene. The CDR3 length is 20 residues. The chain's CDR3 is CASSLVPGQGPSNIHNEQFF. The CDR3 region has the DNA TGTGCCAGCAGCTTAGTTCCGGGACAGGGTCCTTCTAATATCCACAATGAGCAGTTCTTC.

The V and J genes are TRBV19 and TRBJ2-1; no clear D. The germline V gene has CDR1 LNHDA and CDR2 SQIVND (reference sequence). V was pared by 5 bases and J by 6 bases, with 17 bases between. The CDR3 spans 15 residues. CDR3 sequence (DNA): TGTGCCAGTAGTCCCCCCCTAACGATCGTCAATGAGCAGTTCTTC. Translation: CASSPPLTIVNEQFF.

This clone occurred once. This sequence joins TRBV5-1 and TRBJ2-5; no definite D call. CDR1 is SGHRS and CDR2 is YFSETQ in the germline V gene. This CDR3 is 13 amino acids long. V lost 4 bases, J lost 5 bases, and 12 bases lay in between. The CDR3 nucleotides are TGCGCCAGCAGCGCTGACATCCCGGAGACCCAGTACTTC. Translating it yields CASSADIPETQYF.

CDR3 coding DNA: TGTGCCAGCAGAAAATTCGGGACAGGGACAACTAATGAAAAACTGTTTTTT. Amino acids: CASRKFGTGTTNEKLFF. This chain links TRBV7-2 with TRBJ1-4; 9 bases fit TRBD1. V lost 6 bases to trimming and J lost 0 bases; unmatched junction nucleotides: 8. Per the germline V gene, CDR1 is SGHTA and CDR2 is FQGNSA. The length of the CDR3 is 17 residues.

The chain recombines TRBV7-9 with TRBJ2-2, with unresolved D. V gave up 1 base and J gave up 5 bases, with 11 bases separating them. Germline V gene lookup returns CDR1 SEHNR and CDR2 FQNEAQ (reference sequence). This CDR3 comprises 15 residues. The CDR3 bases are TGTGCCAGCAGCTTAGTCCCGAAGTTAACCGGGGAGCTGTTTTTT. Translating it yields CASSLVPKLTGELFF.

There are a few counts of this clone. The chain employs TRBV7-9 and TRBJ2-1; maybe TRBD1 (6 bases). The CDR3 has 11 amino acids. Trimming shortened V by 5 bases and J by 10 bases, and 9 bases separated the two germline ends. CDR1 SEHNR and CDR2 FQNEAQ come from the germline V gene (reference sequence). CDR3 sequence reads: CASSTTGEQFF. CDR3 bases: TGTGCCAGCAGCACCACAGGGGAGCAGTTCTTC.

The rearrangement uses TRBV6-5 and TRBJ2-7; 7 bases fit TRBD2. The CDR3 is made up of 14 amino acids. Germline CDR1 and CDR2: MNHEY and SVGAGI. The V gene end was trimmed by 1 base and the J gene end by 3 bases; junction bases not matched to a gene: 3. In DNA form, the CDR3 reads TGTGCCAGCAGTTACTTCTCGGGGGGCTACGAGCAGTACTTC. Translated, it gives CASSYFSGGYEQYF.

V is TRBV7-9 and J is TRBJ2-7; D perhaps matches TRBD1 (6 bases). The CDR3 is 15 amino acids. Per germline, CDR1 SEHNR and CDR2 FQNEAQ (reference sequence). The V and J ends lost 1 base and 7 bases respectively, with 17 bases between them. DNA of the CDR3: TGTGCCAGCAGCTTAGTTTCTGGGCGGACAGTTGAGCAGTACTTC. Its protein is CASSLVSGRTVEQYF.

The chain carries TRBV5-1 and TRBJ2-2, with D maybe TRBD1 (6 bases). V lost 2 bases, J lost 3 bases, and 11 bases lay in between. There are 15 residues in the CDR3. CDR1 is SGHRS, CDR2 YFSETQ, per germline. CDR3 in DNA: TGCGCCAGCAGCTTACCGACAGGCTACACCGGGGAGCTGTTTTTT. Protein: CASSLPTGYTGELFF.

Worth noting for this clone: A read error may be the cause here, since a much bigger clone is one base away. This sequence joins TRBV6-5 and TRBJ2-7, with 7 bases that match TRBD1. The CDR3 spans 13 residues. The germline CDR1 and CDR2 sequences are MNHEY and SVGAGI. V was clipped by 7 bases and J by 2 bases; unmatched bases: 5. CDR3 bases: TGTGCCAGCAATCAGGGGGTCACCTACGAGCAGTACTTC. It translates to CASNQGVTYEQYF.

This chain links TRBV19 with TRBJ1-4, with TRBD1 as a possible D gene (6 bases). The CDR3 sequence is 12 residues long. Germline V gives CDR1 LNHDA, CDR2 SQIVND (reference sequence). V lost 6 bases to trimming and J lost 8 bases, with 10 bases between them. This chain's CDR3 is CASRMTGEKLFF. CDR3 in DNA: TGTGCCAGTAGAATGACAGGAGAAAAACTGTTTTTT. The full variable domain, its missing parts supplied by reference TRBV19 and TRBJ1-4, is DGGITQSPKYLFRKEGQNVTLSCEQNLNHDAMYWYRQDPGQGLRLIYYSQIVNDFQKGDIAEGYSVSREKKESFPLTVTSAQKNPTAFYLCASRMTGEKLFFGSGTQLSVL.

The chain is built from TRBV7-3 and TRBJ2-1; TRBD2 agrees at 8 bases. There are 13 residues in the CDR3. V gave up 6 bases and J gave up 2 bases; unmatched junction bases: 0. Per the germline V gene, CDR1 is SGHTA and CDR2 is FQGTGA. The CDR3: CASSSGTYNEQFF. In nucleotides, the CDR3 is TGTGCCAGCAGTAGCGGGACCTACAATGAGCAGTTCTTC.

The gene calls are TRBV18 and TRBJ1-2; D ambiguous. Per the germline V gene, CDR1 is KGHSH and CDR2 is LQKENI. The CDR3 sequence is 14 residues long. Trimming left V 3 bases short and J 3 bases short, with 11 bases between. CDR3 DNA sequence: TGTGCCAGCTCACCCGTGGCAGAAGACTATGGCTACACCTTC. Translated: CASSPVAEDYGYTF.

As for this clone: A far larger clone is a single base away, which makes a read error likely. The chain couples TRBV6-5 to TRBJ1-4; 9 nucleotides align to TRBD1. From germline, CDR1 is MNHEY and CDR2 SVGAGI. The CDR3 length is 15 residues. Trimming cost V 0 bases and J 10 bases; bases outside gene matches: 6. This CDR3 is CASSYSGQGYGKLFF. CDR3 bases: TGTGCCAGCAGTTACTCGGGACAGGGCTATGGAAAACTGTTTTTT.

V usage is TRBV6-6 and J usage is TRBJ1-5; no reliable D call. V was shortened by 6 bases and J by 8 bases, with 14 bases between the two germline ends. The CDR3 consists of 13 residues. Per the germline V gene, CDR1 is MNHNY and CDR2 is SVGAGI (reference sequence). The CDR3 DNA is TGTGCCAGCAGCATACAAGATCGGGAGCCCCAGCATTTT. It is translated as CASSIQDREPQHF.

This chain uses TRBV15 with TRBJ1-4; D ambiguous. This CDR3 contains 15 residues. Germline V gives CDR1 LNHNV, CDR2 YYDKDF (reference sequence). Trimming removed 0 bases at V and 4 bases at J, with 9 bases between. CDR3 in DNA: TGTGCCACCAGCAGAGATAGGAAACGTAATGAAAAACTGTTTTTT. Its protein is CATSRDRKRNEKLFF.

Turning to this clone: Other DNA variants within this sample encode the same CDR3. V and J are TRBV7-9 and TRBJ1-5; the D is unclear. This CDR3 has 13 residues. The V gene's germline CDR1 is SEHNR and CDR2 FQNEAQ (reference sequence). Trimming pared 5 bases from V and 1 base from J, leaving 6 bases between. CDR3 sequence: CASSADSNQPQHF. The CDR3 DNA sequence: TGTGCCAGCAGCGCGGACAGCAATCAGCCCCAGCATTTT.

The chain links TRBV7-2 to TRBJ1-2; no clear D gene. The CDR3 consists of 11 residues. V was pared by 11 bases and J by 5 bases, with 12 bases between. Germline CDR1 SGHTA, CDR2 FQGNSA. Here the CDR3 reads CAGAPTYGYTF. The DNA for the CDR3 is TGTGCCGGCGCCCCCACTTATGGCTACACCTTC.

This rearrangement joins TRBV6-5 to TRBJ2-3, with TRBD2 as a possible D gene (5 bases). The CDR3 consists of 12 residues. Looked up from germline, CDR1 is MNHEY and CDR2 is SVGAGI. Trimming took off 6 bases at V and 7 bases at J, with 11 bases between the two ends. CDR3 amino acids: CASRQPGYTQYF. For the CDR3, the DNA is TGTGCCAGCAGGCAGCCGGGGTATACGCAGTATTTT.

The chain combines TRBV19 with TRBJ2-2; D uncertain. V was clipped by 11 bases and J by 0 bases, with 13 bases between them. Germline lookup yields CDR1 LNHDA and CDR2 SQIVND (reference sequence). The CDR3 is 14 amino acids. The CDR3 region is CACRALANTGELFF. The CDR3 coding sequence is TGTGCCTGCCGAGCACTCGCGAACACCGGGGAGCTGTTTTTT.

The chain uses TRBV28 and TRBJ1-1; 7 positions agree with TRBD1. CDR1 is MDHEN, CDR2 SYDVKM, per germline. V shed 5 bases, J shed 0 bases, and the junction held 3 bases outside the gene matches. There are 14 residues in the CDR3. CDR3 DNA sequence: TGTGCCAGCAGTGACACAGGGGTGAACACTGAAGCTTTCTTT. It specifies CASSDTGVNTEAFF.

This clone turned up a few times. The V gene is TRBV4-3, the J gene TRBJ2-3; 8 nucleotides match TRBD2. CDR1 is LGHNA and CDR2 is YSLEER in the germline V gene. This CDR3 comprises 15 residues. V gave up 2 bases and J gave up 7 bases; unmatched junction bases: 8. The CDR3 coding sequence is TGCGCCAGCAGCCAACGAGGTAGCGGGGTACATACGCAGTATTTT. Translating gives CASSQRGSGVHTQYF.